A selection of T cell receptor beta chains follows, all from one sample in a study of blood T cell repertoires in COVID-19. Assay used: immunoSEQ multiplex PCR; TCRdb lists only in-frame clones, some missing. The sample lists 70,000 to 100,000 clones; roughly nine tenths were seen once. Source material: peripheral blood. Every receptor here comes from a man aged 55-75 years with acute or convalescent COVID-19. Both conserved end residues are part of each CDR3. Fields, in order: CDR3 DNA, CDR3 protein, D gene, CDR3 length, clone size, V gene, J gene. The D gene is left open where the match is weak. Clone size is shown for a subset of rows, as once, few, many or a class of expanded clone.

CDR3 DNA: TGTGCCAGCAGCGTAGATCACTCTGGAAACACCATATATTTT
CDR3 protein: CASSVDHSGNTIYF
D gene: .
CDR3 length: 14
clone size: .
V gene: TRBV9
J gene: TRBJ1-3

CDR3 DNA: TGTGCCAGTAGCCTACAGAGCCTCTATGGCTACACCTTC
CDR3 protein: CASSLQSLYGYTF
D gene: .
CDR3 length: 13
clone size: once
V gene: TRBV19
J gene: TRBJ1-2

CDR3 DNA: TGTGCCAGCAGTGCATTGCTAGCGGGAGCTGGGGCCAACGTCCTGACTTTC
CDR3 protein: CASSALLAGAGANVLTF
D gene: TRBD2
CDR3 length: 17
clone size: .
V gene: TRBV9
J gene: TRBJ2-6

CDR3 DNA: TGTGCCAGCAGACCGCGGGAGATCTGGCACAATGAGCAGTTCTTC
CDR3 protein: CASRPREIWHNEQFF
D gene: TRBD2
CDR3 length: 15
clone size: .
V gene: TRBV6-5
J gene: TRBJ2-1

CDR3 DNA: TGTGCCAGCAGTGAAGCGCTGTCCAAATTGGACATTTTTTACGAGCAGTACTTC
CDR3 protein: CASSEALSKLDIFYEQYF
D gene: .
CDR3 length: 18
clone size: .
V gene: TRBV6-1
J gene: TRBJ2-7

CDR3 DNA: TGTGCCACCAGTGAAGTGTTCCGGGACAGAGCCCCCCAACCCCTCCACTTT
CDR3 protein: CATSEVFRDRAPQPLHF
D gene: TRBD1
CDR3 length: 17
clone size: .
V gene: TRBV24-1
J gene: TRBJ1-6

CDR3 DNA: TGTGCCAGCGTGCGAGACTCTGGAAACACCATATATTTT
CDR3 protein: CASVRDSGNTIYF
D gene: .
CDR3 length: 13
clone size: once
V gene: TRBV18
J gene: TRBJ1-3

CDR3 DNA: TGTGCCAGCAGCTCGGGACTAGGAGGGCCCCAAGAGACCCAGTACTTC
CDR3 protein: CASSSGLGGPQETQYF
D gene: TRBD2
CDR3 length: 16
clone size: .
V gene: TRBV7-2
J gene: TRBJ2-5

CDR3 DNA: TGCGCCAGCAGTGGCAGTTACAATGAGCAGTTCTTC
CDR3 protein: CASSGSYNEQFF
D gene: .
CDR3 length: 12
clone size: .
V gene: TRBV5-1
J gene: TRBJ2-1

CDR3 DNA: TGCGCCAGCAGCTTGGGGGACAGGGAGGCAGATACGCAGTATTTT
CDR3 protein: CASSLGDREADTQYF
D gene: TRBD1
CDR3 length: 15
clone size: .
V gene: TRBV5-1
J gene: TRBJ2-3

CDR3 DNA: TGTGCCAGTAGTATAGAGGCGGGAGGTCCCTACGAGCAGTACTTC
CDR3 protein: CASSIEAGGPYEQYF
D gene: TRBD2
CDR3 length: 15
clone size: once
V gene: TRBV19
J gene: TRBJ2-7

CDR3 DNA: TGTGCCAGCAGCGAGGAGGGGACTGGAAACACCATATATTTT
CDR3 protein: CASSEEGTGNTIYF
D gene: .
CDR3 length: 14
clone size: .
V gene: TRBV5-4
J gene: TRBJ1-3

CDR3 DNA: TGTGCCAGCAGCCCCCGACAGGGATTGAACACTGAAGCTTTCTTT
CDR3 protein: CASSPRQGLNTEAFF
D gene: TRBD1
CDR3 length: 15
clone size: .
V gene: TRBV9
J gene: TRBJ1-1

CDR3 DNA: TGTGCCAGCAGCCAAGAAGGAATCTCTGGGGGGACAGGCTATGGCTACACCTTC
CDR3 protein: CASSQEGISGGTGYGYTF
D gene: TRBD1
CDR3 length: 18
clone size: .
V gene: TRBV4-2
J gene: TRBJ1-2